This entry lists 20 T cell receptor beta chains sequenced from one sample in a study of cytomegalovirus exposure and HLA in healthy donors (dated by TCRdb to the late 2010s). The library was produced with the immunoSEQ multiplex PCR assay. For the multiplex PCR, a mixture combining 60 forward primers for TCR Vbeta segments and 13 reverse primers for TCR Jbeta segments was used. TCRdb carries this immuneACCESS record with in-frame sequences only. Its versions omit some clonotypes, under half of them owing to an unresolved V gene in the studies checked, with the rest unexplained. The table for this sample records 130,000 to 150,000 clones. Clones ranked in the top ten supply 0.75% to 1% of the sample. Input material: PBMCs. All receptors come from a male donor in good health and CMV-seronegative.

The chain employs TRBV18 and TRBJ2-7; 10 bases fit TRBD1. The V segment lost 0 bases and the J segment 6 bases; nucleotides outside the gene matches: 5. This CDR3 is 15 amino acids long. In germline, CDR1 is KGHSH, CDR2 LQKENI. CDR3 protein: CASSPPLGQGSEQYF. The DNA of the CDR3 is TGTGCCAGCTCACCACCGCTGGGACAGGGGTCCGAGCAGTACTTC.

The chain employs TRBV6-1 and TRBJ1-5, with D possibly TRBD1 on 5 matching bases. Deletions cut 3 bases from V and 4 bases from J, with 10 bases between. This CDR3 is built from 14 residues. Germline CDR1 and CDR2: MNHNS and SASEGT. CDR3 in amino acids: CASSEPTVNQPQHF. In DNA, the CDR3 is TGTGCCAGCAGTGAGCCGACAGTTAATCAGCCCCAGCATTTT.

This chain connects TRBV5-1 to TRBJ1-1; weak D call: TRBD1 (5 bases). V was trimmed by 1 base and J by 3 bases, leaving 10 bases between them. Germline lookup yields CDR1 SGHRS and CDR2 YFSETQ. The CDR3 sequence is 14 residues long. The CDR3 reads CASSLPGRDTEAFF. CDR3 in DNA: TGCGCCAGCAGCTTGCCAGGGAGGGACACTGAAGCTTTCTTT.

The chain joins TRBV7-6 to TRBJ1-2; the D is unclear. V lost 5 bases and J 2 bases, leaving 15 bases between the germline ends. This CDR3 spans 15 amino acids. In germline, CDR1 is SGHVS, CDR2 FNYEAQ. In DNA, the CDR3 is TGTGCCAGCAGCCCCCGGGATCCACCCAACTATGGCTACACCTTC. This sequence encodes CASSPRDPPNYGYTF.

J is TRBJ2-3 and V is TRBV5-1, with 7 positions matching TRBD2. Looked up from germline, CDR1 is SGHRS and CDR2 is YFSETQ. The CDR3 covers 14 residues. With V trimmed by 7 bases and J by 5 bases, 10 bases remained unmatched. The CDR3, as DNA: TGCGCCAGCGGGGTAGCGGGCCTTGGAGATACGCAGTATTTT. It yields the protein CASGVAGLGDTQYF.

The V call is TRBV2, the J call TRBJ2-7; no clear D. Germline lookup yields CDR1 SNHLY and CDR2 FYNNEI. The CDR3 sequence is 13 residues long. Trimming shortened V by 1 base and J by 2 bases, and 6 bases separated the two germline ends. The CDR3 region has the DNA TGTGCCAGCAGTGAAGGCGTGGCCTACGAGCAGTACTTC. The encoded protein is CASSEGVAYEQYF.

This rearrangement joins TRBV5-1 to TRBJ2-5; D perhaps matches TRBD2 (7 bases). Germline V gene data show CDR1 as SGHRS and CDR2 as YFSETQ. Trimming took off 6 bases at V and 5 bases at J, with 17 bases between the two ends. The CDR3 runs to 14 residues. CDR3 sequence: CASKQGGSGETQYF. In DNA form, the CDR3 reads TGCGCCAGCAAACAAGGGGGTAGCGGGGAGACCCAGTACTTC. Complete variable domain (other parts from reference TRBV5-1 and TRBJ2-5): KAGVTQTPRYLIKTRGQQVTLSCSPISGHRSVSWYQQTPGQGLQFLFEYFSETQRNKGNFPGRFSGRQFSNSRSEMNVSTLELGDSALYLCASKQGGSGETQYFGPGTRLLVL.

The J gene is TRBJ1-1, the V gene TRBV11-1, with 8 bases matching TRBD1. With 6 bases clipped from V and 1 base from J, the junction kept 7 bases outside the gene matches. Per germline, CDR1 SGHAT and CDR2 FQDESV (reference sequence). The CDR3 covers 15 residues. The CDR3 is CASSGRGLGNTEAFF. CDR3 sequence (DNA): TGTGCCAGCAGTGGCAGGGGGCTTGGGAACACTGAAGCTTTCTTT.

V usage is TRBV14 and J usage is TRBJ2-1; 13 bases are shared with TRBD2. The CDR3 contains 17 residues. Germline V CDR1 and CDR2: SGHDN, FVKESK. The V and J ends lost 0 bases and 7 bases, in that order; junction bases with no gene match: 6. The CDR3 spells CASSQEMALAGGNEQFF. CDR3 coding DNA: TGTGCCAGCAGCCAAGAGATGGCACTAGCGGGGGGGAATGAGCAGTTCTTC.

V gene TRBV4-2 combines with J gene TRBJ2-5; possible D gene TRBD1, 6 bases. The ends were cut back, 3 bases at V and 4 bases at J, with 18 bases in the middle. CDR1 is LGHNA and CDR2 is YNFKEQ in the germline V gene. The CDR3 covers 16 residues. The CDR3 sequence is CASSQEHTQGLETQYF. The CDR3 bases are TGTGCCAGCAGCCAGGAGCATACACAGGGATTAGAGACCCAGTACTTC.

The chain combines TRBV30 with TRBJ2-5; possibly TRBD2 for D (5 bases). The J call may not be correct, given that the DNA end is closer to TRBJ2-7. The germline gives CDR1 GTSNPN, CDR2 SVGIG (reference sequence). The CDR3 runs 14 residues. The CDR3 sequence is CAWSVLRESYEQYF. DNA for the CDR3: TGTGCCTGGAGTGTACTCCGGGAAAGCTACGAGCAGTACTTC.

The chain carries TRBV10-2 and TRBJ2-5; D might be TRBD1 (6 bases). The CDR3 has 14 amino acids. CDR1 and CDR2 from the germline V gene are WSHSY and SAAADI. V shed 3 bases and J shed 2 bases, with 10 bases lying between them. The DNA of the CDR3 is TGCGCCAGCAGTGATTTCGGACAGCAAGAGACCCAGTACTTC. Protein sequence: CASSDFGQQETQYF.

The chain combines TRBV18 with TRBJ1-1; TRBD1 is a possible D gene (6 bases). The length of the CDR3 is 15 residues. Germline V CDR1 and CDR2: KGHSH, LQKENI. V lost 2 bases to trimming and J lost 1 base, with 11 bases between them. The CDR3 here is CASSPYQGTNTEAFF. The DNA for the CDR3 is TGTGCCAGCTCACCATATCAGGGGACGAACACTGAAGCTTTCTTT. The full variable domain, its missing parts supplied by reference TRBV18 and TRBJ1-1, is NAGVMQNPRHLVRRRGQEARLRCSPMKGHSHVYWYRQLPEEGLKFMVYLQKENIIDESGMPKERFSAEFPKEGPSILRIQQVVRGDSAAYFCASSPYQGTNTEAFFGQGTRLTVV.

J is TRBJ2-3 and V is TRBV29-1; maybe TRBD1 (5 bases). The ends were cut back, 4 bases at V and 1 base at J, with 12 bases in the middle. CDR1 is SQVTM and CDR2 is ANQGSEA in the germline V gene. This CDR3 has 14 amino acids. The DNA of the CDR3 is TGCAGCGTTGGGGGAACCAGGGGCACAGATACGCAGTATTTT. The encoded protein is CSVGGTRGTDTQYF.

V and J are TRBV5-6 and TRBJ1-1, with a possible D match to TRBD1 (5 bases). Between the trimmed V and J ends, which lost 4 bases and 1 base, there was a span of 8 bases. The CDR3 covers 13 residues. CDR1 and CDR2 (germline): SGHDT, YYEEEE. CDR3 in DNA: TGTGCCAGCAGCCGGAGGGGGAACACTGAAGCTTTCTTT. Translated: CASSRRGNTEAFF. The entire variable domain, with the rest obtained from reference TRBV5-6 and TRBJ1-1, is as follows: DAGVTQSPTHLIKTRGQQVTLRCSPKSGHDTVSWYQQALGQGPQFIFQYYEEEERQRGNFPDRFSGHQFPNYSSELNVNALLLGDSALYLCASSRRGNTEAFFGQGTRLTVV.

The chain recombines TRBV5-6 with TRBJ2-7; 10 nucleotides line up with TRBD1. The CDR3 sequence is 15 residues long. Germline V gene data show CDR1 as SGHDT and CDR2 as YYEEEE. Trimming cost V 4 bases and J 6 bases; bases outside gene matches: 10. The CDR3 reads CASSEIGTGVAEQYF. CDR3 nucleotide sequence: TGTGCCAGCAGCGAGATAGGGACAGGGGTCGCCGAGCAGTACTTC.

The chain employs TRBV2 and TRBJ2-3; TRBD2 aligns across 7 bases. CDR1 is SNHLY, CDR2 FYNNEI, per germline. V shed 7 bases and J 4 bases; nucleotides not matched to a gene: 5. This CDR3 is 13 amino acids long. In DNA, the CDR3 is TGTGCCAGCAATGCGGGAGCAGCAGATACGCAGTATTTT. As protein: CASNAGAADTQYF.

The CDR3 sequence: CASSEIGVALDSPLHF. Here the CDR3 DNA reads TGTGCCAGCAGTGAAATCGGGGTGGCGCTCGATTCACCCCTCCACTTT. The chain is built from TRBV6-1 and TRBJ1-6; D call uncertain. The length of the CDR3 is 16 residues. CDR1 and CDR2 (germline): MNHNS, SASEGT. V lost 2 bases and J lost 8, with 16 bases in between.

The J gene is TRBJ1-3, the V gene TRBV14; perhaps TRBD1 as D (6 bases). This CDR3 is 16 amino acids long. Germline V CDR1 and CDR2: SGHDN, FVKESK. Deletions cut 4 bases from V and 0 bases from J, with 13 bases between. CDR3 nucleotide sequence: TGTGCCAGCAGCCCCCGGACAGACTTCTCTGGAAACACCATATATTTT. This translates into CASSPRTDFSGNTIYF.

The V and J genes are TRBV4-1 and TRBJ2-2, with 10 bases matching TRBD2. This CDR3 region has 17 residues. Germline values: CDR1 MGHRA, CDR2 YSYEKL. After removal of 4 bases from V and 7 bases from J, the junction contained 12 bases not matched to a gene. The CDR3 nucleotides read TGCGCCAGCAGCCCATCGGCTAGCGGGAGTTCCGACGGGGAGCTGTTTTTT. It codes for CASSPSASGSSDGELFF.